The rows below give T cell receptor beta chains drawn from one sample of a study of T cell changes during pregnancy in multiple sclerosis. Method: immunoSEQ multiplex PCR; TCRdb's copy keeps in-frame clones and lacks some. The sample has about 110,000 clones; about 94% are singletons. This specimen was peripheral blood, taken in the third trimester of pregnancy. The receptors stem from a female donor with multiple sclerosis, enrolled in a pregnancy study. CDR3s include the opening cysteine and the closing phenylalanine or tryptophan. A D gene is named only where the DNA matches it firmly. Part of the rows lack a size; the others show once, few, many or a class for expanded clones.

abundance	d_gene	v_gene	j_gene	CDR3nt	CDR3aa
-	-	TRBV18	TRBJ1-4	TGTGCCAGCTCACCAAACAGACCACGTGAAAAACTGTTTTTT	CASSPNRPREKLFF
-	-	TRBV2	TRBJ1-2	TGTGCCAGCAGCCCCATGACACGTTATAACTATGGCTACACCTTC	CASSPMTRYNYGYTF
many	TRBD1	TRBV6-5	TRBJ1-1	TGTGCCAGCAGTCTCAGGGGGATGCACACTGAAGCTTTCTTT	CASSLRGMHTEAFF
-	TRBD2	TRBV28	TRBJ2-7	TGTGCCAGCAGTTTTAAGGCTGGGAGCGGGACGGGGGAGCAGTACTTC	CASSFKAGSGTGEQYF
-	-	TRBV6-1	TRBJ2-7	TGTGCCAGCAGACCCACCGGGGGAGCCTACGAGCAGTACTTC	CASRPTGGAYEQYF
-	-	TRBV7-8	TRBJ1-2	TGTGCCAGCACCGTAGAGGATCTCAATGGCTACACCTTC	CASTVEDLNGYTF
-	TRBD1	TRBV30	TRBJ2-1	TGTGCCTGGAGTGTCAACAGGGGCAATGAGCAGTTCTTC	CAWSVNRGNEQFF
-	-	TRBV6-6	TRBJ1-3	TGTGCCAGCAGTTACCGCGTTCCTCCGAGTGGAAACACCATATATTTT	CASSYRVPPSGNTIYF
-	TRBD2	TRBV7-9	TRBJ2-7	TGTGCCAGCAGCTACCCGCCGACTAGCGGGAGGCACTACGAGCAGTACTTC	CASSYPPTSGRHYEQYF
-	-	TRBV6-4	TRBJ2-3	TGTGCCAGCAGTGCCAGCAGGCAAGATACGCAGTATTTT	CASSASRQDTQYF
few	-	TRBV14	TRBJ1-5	TGTGCCAGCAGCCAAGCTCCACAACAGCCCCAGCATTTT	CASSQAPQQPQHF
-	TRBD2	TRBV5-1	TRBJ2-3	TGCGCCAGCAGCTTGGAGCTAGCGGGGGTTGATACGCAGTATTTT	CASSLELAGVDTQYF
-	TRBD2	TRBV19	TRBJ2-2	TGTGCCAGTAGTATCAGACTAGCGGGGGGCACTAACACCGGGGAGCTGTTTTTT	CASSIRLAGGTNTGELFF
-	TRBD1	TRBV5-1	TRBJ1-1	TGCGCCAGCAGCCCGGGACAGACGACCGAAGCTTTCTTT	CASSPGQTTEAFF
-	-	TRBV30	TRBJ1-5	TGTGCCTGGGGCCCGGGGAGCAATCAGCCCCAGCATTTT	CAWGPGSNQPQHF
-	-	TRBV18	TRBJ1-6	TGTGCCAGCTCACCCCAATTAGTGACGGGGTCTTCACCCCTCCACTTT	CASSPQLVTGSSPLHF
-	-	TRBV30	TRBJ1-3	TGTGCCTGGAGCCAAAATCGACAGAGATCCCCTTTTAATGGAAACACCATATATTTT	CAWSQNRQRSPFNGNTIYF
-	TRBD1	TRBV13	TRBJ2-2	TGTGCCAGCAGCCATCGCAGGGGGCCGGGTACCGGGGAGCTGTTTTTT	CASSHRRGPGTGELFF
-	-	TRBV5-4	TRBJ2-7	TGTGCCAGCAGCCGGATGGGCGAGATTTACGAGCAGTACTTC	CASSRMGEIYEQYF
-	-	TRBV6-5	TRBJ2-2	TGTGCCAGCAGACCCGACTGGGCGAACACCGGGGAGCTGTTTTTT	CASRPDWANTGELFF
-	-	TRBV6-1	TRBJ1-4	TGTGCCAGCAGTAGACAGCCAACTAATGAAAAACTGTTTTTT	CASSRQPTNEKLFF
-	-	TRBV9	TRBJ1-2	TGTGCCAGCAGCGTAGGGCAGGGTAAGGTTGGCTACACCTTC	CASSVGQGKVGYTF
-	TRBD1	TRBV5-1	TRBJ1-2	TGCGCCAGCAGCTTGGACACAGGGGACACCTATGGCTACACCTTC	CASSLDTGDTYGYTF
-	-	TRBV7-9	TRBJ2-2	TGTGCCAGCAGCCCTACAGGGATGGCCGGGGAGCTGTTTTTT	CASSPTGMAGELFF
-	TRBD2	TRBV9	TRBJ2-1	TGTGCCAGCAGCGCCGCACTAGCGGGAGGACCCTACAATGAGCAGTTCTTC	CASSAALAGGPYNEQFF
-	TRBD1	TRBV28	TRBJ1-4	TGTGCCAGCAGGCGACAGGGGGCAACTGAAAAACTGTTTTTT	CASRRQGATEKLFF
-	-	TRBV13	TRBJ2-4	TGTGCCAGCAGCTTTGGTGGAGGGTTAAAAAACATTCAGTACTTC	CASSFGGGLKNIQYF
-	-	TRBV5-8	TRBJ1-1	TGTGCCAGCATTCGAGGGAACACTGAAGCTTTCTTT	CASIRGNTEAFF
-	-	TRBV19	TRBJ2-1	TGTGCCAGTAGTACCGAGGACTACGCCTACAATGAGCAGTTCTTC	CASSTEDYAYNEQFF
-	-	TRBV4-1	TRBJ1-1	TGCGCCAGCAGCCAAGTAACGCATCCGGGGAACACTGAAGCTTTCTTT	CASSQVTHPGNTEAFF
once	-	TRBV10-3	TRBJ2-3	TGTGCCATCGGCCGACAGGACGCAGATACGCAGTATTTT	CAIGRQDADTQYF
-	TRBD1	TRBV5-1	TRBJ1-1	TGCGCCAGCGGACCCGGGACAGGGGGCGTTGGGTACACTGAAGCTTTCTTT	CASGPGTGGVGYTEAFF
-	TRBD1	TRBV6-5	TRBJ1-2	TGTGCCAGCAGACATAAATCAACAGGGGGGTATGGCTACACCTTC	CASRHKSTGGYGYTF
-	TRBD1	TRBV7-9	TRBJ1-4	TGTGCCAGCAGCCTCGACAGGGGGGGAGAAAAACTGTTTTTT	CASSLDRGGEKLFF
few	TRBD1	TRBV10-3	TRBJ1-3	TGTGCCATCGGCCCACCGGGACAGGGGTTCGGAAACACCATATATTTT	CAIGPPGQGFGNTIYF
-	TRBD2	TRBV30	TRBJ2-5	TGTGCCTGGAGTGTACCGGGGGGGAATGGGCAGTACTTC	CAWSVPGGNGQYF
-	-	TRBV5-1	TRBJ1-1	TGCGCCAGCAGCCGGGACAACATGAACACTGAAGCTTTCTTT	CASSRDNMNTEAFF
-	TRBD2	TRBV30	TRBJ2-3	TGTGCCTGGAGTGGGGTTACTAGCGGCCTCACAGATACGCAGTATTTT	CAWSGVTSGLTDTQYF
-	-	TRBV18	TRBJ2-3	TGTGCCAGCTCACTCAACTGGAGGGGCCCGAGCACAGATACGCAGTATTTT	CASSLNWRGPSTDTQYF
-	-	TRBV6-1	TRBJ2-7	TGTGCCAGCAGTCCACCAGGTTTCTCCTACGAGCAGTACTTC	CASSPPGFSYEQYF
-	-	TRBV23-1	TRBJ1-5	TGCGCCAGCAGGACAGGTAGTAGCAATCAGCCCCAGCATTTT	CASRTGSSNQPQHF
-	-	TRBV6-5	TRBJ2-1	TGTGCCAGCCAAAGTCGGTTCTACAATGAGCAGTTCTTC	CASQSRFYNEQFF
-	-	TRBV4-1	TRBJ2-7	TGCGCCAGCAGCCAAGAAATGGTGGGGGCCCGCTACGAGCAGTACTTC	CASSQEMVGARYEQYF
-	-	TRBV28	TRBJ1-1	TGTGCCAGCAGTTTAGGAGGGAAGGCTTTCTTT	CASSLGGKAFF
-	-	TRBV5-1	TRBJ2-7	TGCGCCAGCAGATTAAACAGGGACATCACCTACGAGCAGTACTTC	CASRLNRDITYEQYF
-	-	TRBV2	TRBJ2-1	TGTGCCAGCAGTGTTAAAGGAGGGGGCTGGCAGTTCTTC	CASSVKGGGWQFF
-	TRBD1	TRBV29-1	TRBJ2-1	TGCAGCTCAGGGGGCAATGAGCAGTTCTTC	CSSGGNEQFF
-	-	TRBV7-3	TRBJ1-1	TGTGCCAGCAGCTTATACACTGGGACTTACACTGAAGCTTTCTTT	CASSLYTGTYTEAFF
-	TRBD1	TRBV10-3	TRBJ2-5	TGTGCCATCGGGTCCGGGACAGGGTCAGGGGAGACCCAGTACTTC	CAIGSGTGSGETQYF
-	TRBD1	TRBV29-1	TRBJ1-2	TGCAGCGCTGGACAGGGAGGATATGGCTACACCTTC	CSAGQGGYGYTF
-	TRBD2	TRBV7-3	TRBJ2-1	TGTGCCAGCAGCTGGAAACGACTAGCGGGAGGCCCCAATGAGCAGTTCTTC	CASSWKRLAGGPNEQFF
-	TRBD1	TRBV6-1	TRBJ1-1	TGTGCCAGCAGGGTTGGACAGGGGGAGGGGACTGAAGCTTTCTTT	CASRVGQGEGTEAFF
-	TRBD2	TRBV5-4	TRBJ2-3	TGTGCCAGCAGCCCGGGACTAGCAGGACCAGATACGCAGTATTTT	CASSPGLAGPDTQYF
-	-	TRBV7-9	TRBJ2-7	TGTGCCAGCAGCTTAGGAAGGATCGGGATGCCCTACGAGCAGTACTTC	CASSLGRIGMPYEQYF
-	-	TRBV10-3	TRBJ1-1	TGTGCCAGCCGTAAAGGAAGCTCCGAGGGCACTGAAGCTTTCTTT	CASRKGSSEGTEAFF
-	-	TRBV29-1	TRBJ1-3	TGCAGCGTTGATGCCGGACAGCTAGGAAACACCATATATTTT	CSVDAGQLGNTIYF